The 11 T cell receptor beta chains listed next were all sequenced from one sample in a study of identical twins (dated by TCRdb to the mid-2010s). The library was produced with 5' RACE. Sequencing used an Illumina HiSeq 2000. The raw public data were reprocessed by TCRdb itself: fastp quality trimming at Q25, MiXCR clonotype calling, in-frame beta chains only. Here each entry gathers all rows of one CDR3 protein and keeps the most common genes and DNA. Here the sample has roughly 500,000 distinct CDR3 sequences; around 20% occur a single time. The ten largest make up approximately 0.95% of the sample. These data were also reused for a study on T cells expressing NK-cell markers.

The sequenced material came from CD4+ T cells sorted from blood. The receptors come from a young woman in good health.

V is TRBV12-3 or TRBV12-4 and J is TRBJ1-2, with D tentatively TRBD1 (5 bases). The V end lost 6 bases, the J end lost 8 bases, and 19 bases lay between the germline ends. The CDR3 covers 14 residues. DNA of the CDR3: TGTGCCAGCAGCCCAACGGACACCCCGTGGGGCTACACCTTC. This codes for CASSPTDTPWGYTF.

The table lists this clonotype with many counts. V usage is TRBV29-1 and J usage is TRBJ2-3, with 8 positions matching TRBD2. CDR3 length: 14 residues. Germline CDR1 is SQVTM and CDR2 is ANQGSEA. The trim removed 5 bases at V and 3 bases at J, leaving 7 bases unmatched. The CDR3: CSVCSGSGTDTQYF. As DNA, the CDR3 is TGCAGCGTTTGCAGCGGGAGCGGGACAGATACGCAGTATTTT.

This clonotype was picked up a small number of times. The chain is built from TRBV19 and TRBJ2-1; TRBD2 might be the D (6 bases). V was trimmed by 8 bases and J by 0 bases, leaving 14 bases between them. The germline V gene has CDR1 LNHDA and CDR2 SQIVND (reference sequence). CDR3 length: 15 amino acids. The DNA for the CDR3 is TGTGCCAGTGGACCGACTAGGAACTCCTACAATGAGCAGTTCTTC. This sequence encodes CASGPTRNSYNEQFF.

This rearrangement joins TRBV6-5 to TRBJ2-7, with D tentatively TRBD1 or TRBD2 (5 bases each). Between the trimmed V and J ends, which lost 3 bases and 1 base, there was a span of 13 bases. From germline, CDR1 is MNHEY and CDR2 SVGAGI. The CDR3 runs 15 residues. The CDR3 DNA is TGTGCCAGCAGTTATGGGGACGCGAGATCCTACGAGCAGTACTTC. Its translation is CASSYGDARSYEQYF.

The CDR3 nucleotides read TGTGCCAGCAGTTGGGACAGGGGGCCCGGGGAGCTGTTTTTT. Amino acid sequence: CASSWDRGPGELFF. V is TRBV2 and J is TRBJ2-2; 12 nucleotides line up with TRBD1. The CDR3 consists of 14 residues. Germline assignment: CDR1 SNHLY and CDR2 FYNNEI. Germline trimming cut 5 bases from V and 6 bases from J; bases unmatched to any gene: 1.

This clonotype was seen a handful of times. The CDR3 nucleotides read TGTGCCAGCAGCAAACGGGAGGACGACTACGAGCAGTACTTC. It is translated as CASSKREDDYEQYF. This chain connects TRBV21-1 to TRBJ2-7; no check of the table's D call, TRBD2, against the DNA was made. TRBV21-1 is a pseudogene segment. The CDR3 loop spans 14 amino acids.

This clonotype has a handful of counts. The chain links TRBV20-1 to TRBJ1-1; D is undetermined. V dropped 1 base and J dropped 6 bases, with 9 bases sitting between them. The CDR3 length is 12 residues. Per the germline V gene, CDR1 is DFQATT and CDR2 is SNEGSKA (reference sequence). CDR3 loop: CSARARGAEAFF. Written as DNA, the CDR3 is TGCAGTGCTAGAGCCCGTGGTGCTGAAGCTTTCTTT.

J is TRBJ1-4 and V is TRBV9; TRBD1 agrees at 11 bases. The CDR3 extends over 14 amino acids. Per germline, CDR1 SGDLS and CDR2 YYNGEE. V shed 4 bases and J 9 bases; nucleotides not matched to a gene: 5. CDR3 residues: CASSRDRGLQKLFF. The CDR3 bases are TGTGCCAGCAGCCGGGACAGGGGGTTGCAAAAACTGTTTTTT.

The CDR3 here is CASSFRSGIHTQYF. CDR3 DNA sequence: TGTGCCAGCAGTTTCCGTAGCGGGATACATACGCAGTATTTT. This sequence joins TRBV12-3 or TRBV12-4 and TRBJ2-3, with TRBD2 matching over 8 bases. CDR3 size: 14 residues. V lost 3 bases to trimming and J lost 7 bases; unmatched junction nucleotides: 6.

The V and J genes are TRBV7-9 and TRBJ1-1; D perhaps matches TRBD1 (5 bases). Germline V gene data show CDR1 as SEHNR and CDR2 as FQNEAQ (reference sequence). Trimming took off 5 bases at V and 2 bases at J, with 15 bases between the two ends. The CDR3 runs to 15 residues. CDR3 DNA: TGTGCCAGCAGCCGAGGGGCTCGGGTCAACACTGAAGCTTTCTTT. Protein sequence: CASSRGARVNTEAFF.

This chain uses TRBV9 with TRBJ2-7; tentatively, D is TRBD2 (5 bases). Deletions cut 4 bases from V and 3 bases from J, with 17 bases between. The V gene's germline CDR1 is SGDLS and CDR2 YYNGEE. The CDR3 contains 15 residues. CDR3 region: CASSSSRSGIYEQYF. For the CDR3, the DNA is TGTGCCAGCAGCTCCTCTCGCAGCGGTATCTACGAGCAGTACTTC.